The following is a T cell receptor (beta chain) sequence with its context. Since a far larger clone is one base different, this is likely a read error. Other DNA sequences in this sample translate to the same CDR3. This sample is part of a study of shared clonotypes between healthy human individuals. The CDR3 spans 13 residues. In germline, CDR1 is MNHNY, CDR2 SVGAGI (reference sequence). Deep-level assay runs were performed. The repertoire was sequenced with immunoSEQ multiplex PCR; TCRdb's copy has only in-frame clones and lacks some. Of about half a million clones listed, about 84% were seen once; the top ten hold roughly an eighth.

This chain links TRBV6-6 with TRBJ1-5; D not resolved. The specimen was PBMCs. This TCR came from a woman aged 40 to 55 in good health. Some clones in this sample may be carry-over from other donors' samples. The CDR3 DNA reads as TGTGCCAGCACCGCCGTAAGCAATCAGCCCCAGCATTTC. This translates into CASTAVSNQPQHF.